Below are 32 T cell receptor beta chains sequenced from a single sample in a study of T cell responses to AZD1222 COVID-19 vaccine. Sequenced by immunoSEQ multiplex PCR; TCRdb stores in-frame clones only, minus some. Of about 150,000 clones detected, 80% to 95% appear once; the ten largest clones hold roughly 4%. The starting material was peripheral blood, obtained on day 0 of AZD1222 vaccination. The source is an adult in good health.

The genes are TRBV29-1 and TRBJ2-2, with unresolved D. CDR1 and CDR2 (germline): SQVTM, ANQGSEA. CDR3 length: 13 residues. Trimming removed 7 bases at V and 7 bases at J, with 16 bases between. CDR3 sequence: CSATPFSNGELFF. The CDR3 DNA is TGCAGCGCTACCCCATTCAGTAACGGGGAGCTGTTTTTT.

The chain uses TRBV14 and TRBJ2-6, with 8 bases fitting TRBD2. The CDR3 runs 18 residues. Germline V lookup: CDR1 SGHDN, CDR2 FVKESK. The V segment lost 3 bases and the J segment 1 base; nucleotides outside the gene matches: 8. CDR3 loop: CASSQPAGGGSGANVLTF. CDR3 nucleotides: TGTGCCAGCAGCCAGCCCGCGGGGGGCGGGTCTGGGGCCAACGTCCTGACTTTC. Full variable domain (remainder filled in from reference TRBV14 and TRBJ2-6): EAGVTQFPSHSVIEKGQTVTLRCDPISGHDNLYWYRRVMGKEIKFLLHFVKESKQDESGMPNNRFLAERTGGTYSTLKVQPAELEDSGVYFCASSQPAGGGSGANVLTFGAGSRLTVL.

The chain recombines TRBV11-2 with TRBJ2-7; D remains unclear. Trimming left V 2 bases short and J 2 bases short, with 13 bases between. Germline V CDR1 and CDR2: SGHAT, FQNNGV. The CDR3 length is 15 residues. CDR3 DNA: TGTGCCAGCAGCTTATTCGTCAGCTTGACCTACGAGCAGTACTTC. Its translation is CASSLFVSLTYEQYF.

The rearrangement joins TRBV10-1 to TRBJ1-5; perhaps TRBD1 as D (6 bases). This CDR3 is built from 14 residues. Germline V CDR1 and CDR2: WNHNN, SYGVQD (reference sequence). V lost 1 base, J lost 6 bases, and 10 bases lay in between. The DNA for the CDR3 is TGCGCCAGCAGTGAGTTGGGGGGGCCTCAGCCCCAGCATTTT. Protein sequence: CASSELGGPQPQHF.

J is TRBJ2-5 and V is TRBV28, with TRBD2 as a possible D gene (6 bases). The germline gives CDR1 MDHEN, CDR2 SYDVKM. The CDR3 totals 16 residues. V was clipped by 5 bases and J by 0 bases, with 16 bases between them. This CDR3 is CASSAPGAGNQETQYF. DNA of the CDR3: TGTGCCAGCAGTGCACCCGGGGCGGGGAACCAAGAGACCCAGTACTTC.

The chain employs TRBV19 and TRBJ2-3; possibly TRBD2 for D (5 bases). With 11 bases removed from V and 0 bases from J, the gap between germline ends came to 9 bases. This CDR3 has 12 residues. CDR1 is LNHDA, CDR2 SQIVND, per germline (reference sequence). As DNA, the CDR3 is TGTGCCGCATCGGGGAGCACAGATACGCAGTATTTT. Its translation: CAASGSTDTQYF. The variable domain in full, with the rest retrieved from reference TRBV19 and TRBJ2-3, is DGGITQSPKYLFRKEGQNVTLSCEQNLNHDAMYWYRQDPGQGLRLIYYSQIVNDFQKGDIAEGYSVSREKKESFPLTVTSAQKNPTAFYLCAASGSTDTQYFGPGTRLTVL.

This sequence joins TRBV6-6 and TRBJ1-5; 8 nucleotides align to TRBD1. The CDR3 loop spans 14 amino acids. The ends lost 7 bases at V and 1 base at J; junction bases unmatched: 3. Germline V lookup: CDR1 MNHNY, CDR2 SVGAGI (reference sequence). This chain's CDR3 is CASNRDRSNQPQHF. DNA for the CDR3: TGTGCCAGCAACCGGGACAGGAGCAATCAGCCCCAGCATTTT.

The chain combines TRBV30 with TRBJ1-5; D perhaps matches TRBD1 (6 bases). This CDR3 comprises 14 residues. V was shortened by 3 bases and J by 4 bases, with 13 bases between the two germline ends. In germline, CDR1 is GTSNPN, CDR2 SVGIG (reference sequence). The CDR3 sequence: CAWSLRGLNQPQHF. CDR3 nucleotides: TGTGCCTGGAGCCTCCGGGGGCTAAATCAGCCCCAGCATTTT.

The CDR3 sequence is CAISESTTPEQTNEQFF. Written as DNA, the CDR3 is TGTGCCATCAGTGAGTCGACTACGCCCGAACAAACCAATGAGCAGTTCTTC. The rearrangement joins TRBV10-3 to TRBJ2-1; a possible D gene is TRBD2 (5 bases). V gave up 0 bases and J gave up 6 bases, with 18 bases separating them. Looked up from germline, CDR1 is ENHRY and CDR2 is SYGVKD. The CDR3 length is 17 residues.

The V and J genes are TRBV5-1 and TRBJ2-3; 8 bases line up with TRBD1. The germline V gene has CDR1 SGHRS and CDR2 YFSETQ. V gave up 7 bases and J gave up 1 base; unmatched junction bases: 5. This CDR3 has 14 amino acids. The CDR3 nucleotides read TGCGCCAGCGTCGGACAGGGCCGCACAGATACGCAGTATTTT. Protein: CASVGQGRTDTQYF.

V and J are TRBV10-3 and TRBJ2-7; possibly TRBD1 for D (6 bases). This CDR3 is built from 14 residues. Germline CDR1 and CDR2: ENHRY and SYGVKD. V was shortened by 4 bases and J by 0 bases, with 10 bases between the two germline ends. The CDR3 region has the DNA TGTGCCATCAGTGGGCGACAGGACTCCTACGAGCAGTACTTC. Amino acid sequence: CAISGRQDSYEQYF.

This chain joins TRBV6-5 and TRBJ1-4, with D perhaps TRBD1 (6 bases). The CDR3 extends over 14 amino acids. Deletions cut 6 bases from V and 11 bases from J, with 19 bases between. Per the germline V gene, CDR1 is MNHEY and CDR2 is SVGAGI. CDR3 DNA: TGTGCCAGCAGCTCGACAGGCGTTGTCGAGAAACTGTTTTTT. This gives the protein CASSSTGVVEKLFF.

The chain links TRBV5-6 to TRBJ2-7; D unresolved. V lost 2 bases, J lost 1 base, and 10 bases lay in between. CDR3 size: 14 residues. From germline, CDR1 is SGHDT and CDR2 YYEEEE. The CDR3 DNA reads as TGTGCCAGCAGCTTTAAGACGTATTCCTACGAGCAGTACTTC. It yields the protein CASSFKTYSYEQYF.

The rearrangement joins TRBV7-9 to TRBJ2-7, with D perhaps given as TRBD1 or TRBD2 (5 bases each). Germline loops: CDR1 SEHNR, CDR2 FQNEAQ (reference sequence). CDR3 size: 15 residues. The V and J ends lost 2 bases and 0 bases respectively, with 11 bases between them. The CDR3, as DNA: TGTGCCAGCAGCTTATTGGGGACCCGCTCCTACGAGCAGTACTTC. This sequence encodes CASSLLGTRSYEQYF.

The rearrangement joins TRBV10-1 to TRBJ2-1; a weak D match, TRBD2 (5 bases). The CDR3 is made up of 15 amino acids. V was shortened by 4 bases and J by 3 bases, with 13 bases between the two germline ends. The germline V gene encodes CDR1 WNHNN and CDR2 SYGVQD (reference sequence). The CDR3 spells CASSVTKKIYNEQFF. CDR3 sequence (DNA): TGCGCCAGCAGTGTGACTAAAAAAATCTACAATGAGCAGTTCTTC.

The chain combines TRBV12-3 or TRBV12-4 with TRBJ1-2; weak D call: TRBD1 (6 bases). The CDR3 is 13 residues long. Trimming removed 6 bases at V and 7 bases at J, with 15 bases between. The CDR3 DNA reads TGTGCCAGCAGGGTACAGGGACTTGGTGGCTACACCTTC. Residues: CASRVQGLGGYTF.

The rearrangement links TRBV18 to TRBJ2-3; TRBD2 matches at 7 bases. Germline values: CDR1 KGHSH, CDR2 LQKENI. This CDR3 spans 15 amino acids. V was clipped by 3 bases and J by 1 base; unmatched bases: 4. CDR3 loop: CASSPGTSGTDTQYF. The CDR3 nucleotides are TGTGCCAGCTCACCGGGTACTAGCGGCACAGATACGCAGTATTTT. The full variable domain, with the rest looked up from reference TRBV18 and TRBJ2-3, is NAGVMQNPRHLVRRRGQEARLRCSPMKGHSHVYWYRQLPEEGLKFMVYLQKENIIDESGMPKERFSAEFPKEGPSILRIQQVVRGDSAAYFCASSPGTSGTDTQYFGPGTRLTVL.

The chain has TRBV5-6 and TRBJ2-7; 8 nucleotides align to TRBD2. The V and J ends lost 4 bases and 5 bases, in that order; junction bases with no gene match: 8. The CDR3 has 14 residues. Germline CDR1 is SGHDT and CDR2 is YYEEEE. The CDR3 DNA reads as TGTGCCAGCAGCCAGAGCGGGAGTTCTAACGAGCAGTACTTC. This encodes CASSQSGSSNEQYF.

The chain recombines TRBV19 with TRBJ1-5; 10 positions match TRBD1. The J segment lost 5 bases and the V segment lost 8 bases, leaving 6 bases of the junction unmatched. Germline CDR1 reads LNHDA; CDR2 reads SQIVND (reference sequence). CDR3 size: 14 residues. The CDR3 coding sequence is TGTGCCAGTTGGCCCGGGACAGGGGATCAGCCCCAGCATTTT. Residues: CASWPGTGDQPQHF.

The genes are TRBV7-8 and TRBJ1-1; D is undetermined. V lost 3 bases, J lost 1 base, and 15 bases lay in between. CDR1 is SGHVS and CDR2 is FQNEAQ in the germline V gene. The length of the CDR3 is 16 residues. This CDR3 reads CASSFSGEARNTEAFF. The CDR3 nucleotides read TGTGCCAGCAGCTTCTCCGGGGAAGCACGGAACACTGAAGCTTTCTTT.

CDR3 protein: CASSLPPQGLGANEQFF. CDR3 bases: TGTGCCAGCAGTTTACCGCCTCAGGGATTGGGGGCCAATGAGCAGTTCTTC. This chain connects TRBV27 to TRBJ2-1; possibly TRBD1 for D (6 bases). Trimming removed 2 bases from V and 6 bases from J, with 20 bases in between. CDR3 size: 17 residues. Germline V gives CDR1 MNHEY, CDR2 SMNVEV (reference sequence).

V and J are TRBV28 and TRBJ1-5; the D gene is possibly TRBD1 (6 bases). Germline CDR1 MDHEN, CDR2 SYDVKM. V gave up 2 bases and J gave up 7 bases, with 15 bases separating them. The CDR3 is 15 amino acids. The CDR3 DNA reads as TGTGCCAGCAGTTTAAGTTTGGGGGGCGGACAGCCCCAGCATTTT. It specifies CASSLSLGGGQPQHF. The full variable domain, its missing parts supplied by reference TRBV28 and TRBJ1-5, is DVKVTQSSRYLVKRTGEKVFLECVQDMDHENMFWYRQDPGLGLRLIYFSYDVKMKEKGDIPEGYSVSREKKERFSLILESASTNQTSMYLCASSLSLGGGQPQHFGDGTRLSIL.

CDR3 amino acids: CASSGNYSYEQYF. For the CDR3, the DNA is TGCGCCAGCTCCGGGAACTACTCCTACGAGCAGTACTTC. The rearrangement uses TRBV5-1 and TRBJ2-7, with D possibly TRBD2 on 5 matching bases. CDR1 and CDR2 from the germline V gene are SGHRS and YFSETQ. The germline V and J ends were trimmed by 7 bases and 0 bases, with 11 bases remaining between them. The CDR3 has 13 amino acids.

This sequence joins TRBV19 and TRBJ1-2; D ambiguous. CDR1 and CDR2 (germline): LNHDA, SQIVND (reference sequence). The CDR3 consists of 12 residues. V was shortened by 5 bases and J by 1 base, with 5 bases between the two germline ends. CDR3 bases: TGTGCCAGTAGTCAAAATAACTATGGCTACACCTTC. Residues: CASSQNNYGYTF. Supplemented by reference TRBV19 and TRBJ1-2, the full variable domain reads DGGITQSPKYLFRKEGQNVTLSCEQNLNHDAMYWYRQDPGQGLRLIYYSQIVNDFQKGDIAEGYSVSREKKESFPLTVTSAQKNPTAFYLCASSQNNYGYTFGSGTRLTVV.

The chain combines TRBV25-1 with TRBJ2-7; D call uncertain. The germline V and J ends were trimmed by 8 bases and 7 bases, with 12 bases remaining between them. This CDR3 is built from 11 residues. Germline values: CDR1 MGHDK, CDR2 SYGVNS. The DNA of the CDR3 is TGTGCCAGCGGAGCCTTTTTGGAGCAGTACTTC. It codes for CASGAFLEQYF.

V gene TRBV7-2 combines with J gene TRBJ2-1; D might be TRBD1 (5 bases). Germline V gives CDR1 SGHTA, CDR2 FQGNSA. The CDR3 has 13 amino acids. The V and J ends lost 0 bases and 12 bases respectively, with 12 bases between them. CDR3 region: CASSLAPPQGQFF. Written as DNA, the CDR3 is TGTGCCAGCAGCTTAGCCCCCCCGCAGGGGCAGTTCTTC.

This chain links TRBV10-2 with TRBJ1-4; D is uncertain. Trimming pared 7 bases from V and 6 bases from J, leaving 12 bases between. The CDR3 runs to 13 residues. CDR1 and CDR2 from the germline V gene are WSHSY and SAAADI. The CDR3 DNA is TGCGCCAGCAAACTGACGGTGGATGAAAAACTGTTTTTT. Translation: CASKLTVDEKLFF.

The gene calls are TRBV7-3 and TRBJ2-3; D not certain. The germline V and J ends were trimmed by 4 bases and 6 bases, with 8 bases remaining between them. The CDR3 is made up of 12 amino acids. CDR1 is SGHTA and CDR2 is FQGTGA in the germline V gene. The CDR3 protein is CASSSPWDTQYF. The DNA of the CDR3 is TGTGCCAGCAGCTCCCCTTGGGATACGCAGTATTTT.

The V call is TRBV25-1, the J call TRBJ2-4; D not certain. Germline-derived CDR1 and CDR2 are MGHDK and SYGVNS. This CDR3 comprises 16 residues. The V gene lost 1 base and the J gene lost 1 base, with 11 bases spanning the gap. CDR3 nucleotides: TGTGCCAGCAGTGAATTTTTCTCTCGGGCCAAAAACATTCAGTACTTC. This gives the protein CASSEFFSRAKNIQYF.

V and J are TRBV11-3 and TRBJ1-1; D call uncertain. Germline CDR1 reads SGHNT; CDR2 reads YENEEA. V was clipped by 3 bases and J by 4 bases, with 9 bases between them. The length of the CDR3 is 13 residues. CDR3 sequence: CASSFFRGTEAFF. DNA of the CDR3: TGTGCCAGCAGCTTTTTCCGGGGCACTGAAGCTTTCTTT.

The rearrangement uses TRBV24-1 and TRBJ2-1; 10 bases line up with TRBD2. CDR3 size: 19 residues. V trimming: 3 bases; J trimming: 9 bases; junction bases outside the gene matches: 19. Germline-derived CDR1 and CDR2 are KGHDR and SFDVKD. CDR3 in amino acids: CATSDNLRGRAGGSIEQFF. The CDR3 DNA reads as TGTGCCACCAGTGATAATTTGAGGGGGCGAGCGGGAGGGTCCATTGAGCAGTTCTTC.

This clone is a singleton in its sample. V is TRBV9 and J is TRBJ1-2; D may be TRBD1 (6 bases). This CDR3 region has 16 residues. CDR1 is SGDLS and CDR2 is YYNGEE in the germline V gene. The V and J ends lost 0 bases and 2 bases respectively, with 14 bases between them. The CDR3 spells CASSVDLQGANYGYTF. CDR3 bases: TGTGCCAGCAGCGTAGACCTACAGGGTGCCAACTATGGCTACACCTTC.